The rows below give T cell receptor beta chains drawn from one sample of a study of shared clonotypes between healthy human individuals. TCRdb's table, derived via immunoSEQ multiplex PCR, lists solely in-frame clones and lacks some. The sample holds millions of clones, 85% to 95% seen once. Sequencing used naive CD4+ T cells sorted from blood. These receptors were obtained from a man aged 18 to 29 in good health. Each CDR3 is given with its conserved first and last residue. Fields, in order: D gene, J gene, V gene, clone size, CDR3 DNA, CDR3 protein. The D gene is left open where the match is weak. Size tells how often a clone was seen (once, few, many) or the class of an expanded clone, and some rows leave it out.

d_call: TRBD2; j_call: TRBJ2-7; v_call: TRBV6-1; clone_size: NA; cdr3_nt: TGTGCCAGCAGTGAAGCGGCTAGCGGGGGGATCTACGAGCAGTACTTC; cdr3_aa: CASSEAASGGIYEQYF
d_call: TRBD1; j_call: TRBJ1-2; v_call: TRBV6-5; clone_size: NA; cdr3_nt: TGTGCCAGCAGTTACTCCTCCACAGGGGGGTACGATGGCTACACCTTC; cdr3_aa: CASSYSSTGGYDGYTF
d_call: TRBD1; j_call: TRBJ1-5; v_call: TRBV2; clone_size: NA; cdr3_nt: TGTGCCAGCAGTCCGGACAGGGGGCTTGTTCAGCCCCAGCATTTT; cdr3_aa: CASSPDRGLVQPQHF
d_call: TRBD1; j_call: TRBJ1-1; v_call: TRBV5-1; clone_size: NA; cdr3_nt: TGCGCCAGCAGCACGACAGGGGGCGCGGGCACTGAAGCTTTCTTT; cdr3_aa: CASSTTGGAGTEAFF
d_call: TRBD1; j_call: TRBJ1-2; v_call: TRBV30; clone_size: NA; cdr3_nt: TGTGCCGGGACAGGGGTTAACTATGGCTACACCTTC; cdr3_aa: CAGTGVNYGYTF
d_call: NA; j_call: TRBJ2-6; v_call: TRBV7-8; clone_size: once; cdr3_nt: TGTGCCAGCAGAAACAGGGTCGCTGGGGCCAACGTCCTGACTTTC; cdr3_aa: CASRNRVAGANVLTF
d_call: NA; j_call: TRBJ1-2; v_call: TRBV18; clone_size: NA; cdr3_nt: TGTGCCAGCTCACCACTTTCCGGGACCGGCTATGGCTACACCTTC; cdr3_aa: CASSPLSGTGYGYTF
d_call: NA; j_call: TRBJ2-3; v_call: TRBV5-1; clone_size: NA; cdr3_nt: TGCGCCAGCAGCTTGTTCCAACTCGGCACAGATACGCAGTATTTT; cdr3_aa: CASSLFQLGTDTQYF
d_call: NA; j_call: TRBJ2-7; v_call: TRBV6-1; clone_size: NA; cdr3_nt: TGTGCCAGCAGCGGGGAGGGGGCCTACGAGCAGTACTTC; cdr3_aa: CASSGEGAYEQYF
d_call: NA; j_call: TRBJ1-2; v_call: TRBV5-1; clone_size: NA; cdr3_nt: TGCGCCAGCAGCCTGGGACGGAACTATGGCTACACCTTC; cdr3_aa: CASSLGRNYGYTF
d_call: NA; j_call: TRBJ2-3; v_call: TRBV5-4; clone_size: once; cdr3_nt: TGTGCCAGCAGCTTTTCCGGACGAACAGATACGCAGTATTTT; cdr3_aa: CASSFSGRTDTQYF
d_call: NA; j_call: TRBJ2-3; v_call: TRBV11-2; clone_size: NA; cdr3_nt: TGTGCCAGCAGCTTAGGTGGTCCTAGCCCCACAGATACGCAGTATTTT; cdr3_aa: CASSLGGPSPTDTQYF
d_call: NA; j_call: TRBJ1-2; v_call: TRBV15; clone_size: NA; cdr3_nt: TGTGCCACCAGCAGAGGAGAGCGGGGCTACACCTTC; cdr3_aa: CATSRGERGYTF
d_call: NA; j_call: TRBJ2-4; v_call: TRBV19; clone_size: once; cdr3_nt: TGTGCCAGTAGTATAGAAGGCAGTCAAGCCAAAAACATTCAGTACTTC; cdr3_aa: CASSIEGSQAKNIQYF
d_call: TRBD1; j_call: TRBJ1-1; v_call: TRBV19; clone_size: NA; cdr3_nt: TGTGCCAGTAGACAGGGGGCGTCGAACACTGAAGCTTTCTTT; cdr3_aa: CASRQGASNTEAFF
d_call: TRBD2; j_call: TRBJ2-7; v_call: TRBV5-1; clone_size: NA; cdr3_nt: TGCGCCAGCAGCTTGGGGCTAGCGGGAGGGCCTTCCTACGAGCAGTACTTC; cdr3_aa: CASSLGLAGGPSYEQYF
d_call: NA; j_call: TRBJ1-2; v_call: TRBV7-2; clone_size: NA; cdr3_nt: TGTGCCAGCAGCGTTCAAGCCCAATATGGCTACACCTTC; cdr3_aa: CASSVQAQYGYTF
d_call: NA; j_call: TRBJ1-2; v_call: TRBV5-1; clone_size: NA; cdr3_nt: TGCGCCAGCTCTCGGGACCGCATCGGCTACACCTTC; cdr3_aa: CASSRDRIGYTF
d_call: NA; j_call: TRBJ1-5; v_call: TRBV18; clone_size: NA; cdr3_nt: TGTGCCAGCTCCGAGCCGGGGGGCAATCAGCCCCAGCATTTT; cdr3_aa: CASSEPGGNQPQHF
d_call: NA; j_call: TRBJ1-2; v_call: TRBV28; clone_size: NA; cdr3_nt: TGTGCCAGCAGAGGAGGGAACTATGGCTACACCTTC; cdr3_aa: CASRGGNYGYTF
d_call: NA; j_call: TRBJ1-6; v_call: TRBV5-6; clone_size: NA; cdr3_nt: TGTGCCAGCAGCTTTGGAACAGGGAGCAATTCACCCCTCCACTTT; cdr3_aa: CASSFGTGSNSPLHF
d_call: TRBD1; j_call: TRBJ1-5; v_call: TRBV6-1; clone_size: NA; cdr3_nt: TGTGCCAGCAGTGAAAGCGTTCGGACAGGGAAAGGGGTGAGACCCCAGCATTTT; cdr3_aa: CASSESVRTGKGVRPQHF
d_call: TRBD2; j_call: TRBJ2-2; v_call: TRBV5-1; clone_size: NA; cdr3_nt: TGCGCCAGCAGCTTGGGATCAGGACTAGCCTTCGGGGAGCTGTTTTTT; cdr3_aa: CASSLGSGLAFGELFF
d_call: TRBD1; j_call: TRBJ2-1; v_call: TRBV7-2; clone_size: once; cdr3_nt: TGTGCCAGCAGCTTAGTCGGGACAGGGGTCTACAATGAGCAGTTCTTC; cdr3_aa: CASSLVGTGVYNEQFF
d_call: TRBD2; j_call: TRBJ2-2; v_call: TRBV18; clone_size: NA; cdr3_nt: TGTGCCAGCTCACCACCTGCGGGAGCTGACGGGGAGCTGTTTTTT; cdr3_aa: CASSPPAGADGELFF
d_call: NA; j_call: TRBJ2-3; v_call: TRBV19; clone_size: NA; cdr3_nt: TGTGCCAGTAGTATTGCCCCCCACGGGGGAGCTCGGGATACGCAGTATTTT; cdr3_aa: CASSIAPHGGARDTQYF
d_call: TRBD2; j_call: TRBJ2-3; v_call: TRBV9; clone_size: NA; cdr3_nt: TGTGCCAGCAGCCTCCTAGCGGGCCCAGATACGCAGTATTTT; cdr3_aa: CASSLLAGPDTQYF
d_call: TRBD1; j_call: TRBJ1-2; v_call: TRBV12-5; clone_size: NA; cdr3_nt: TGTGCTAGTGGCCCAGAAGGGACAGGAAATGGCTACACCTTC; cdr3_aa: CASGPEGTGNGYTF
d_call: NA; j_call: TRBJ1-4; v_call: TRBV28; clone_size: NA; cdr3_nt: TGTGCCAGCAGTTTAGCTGGTGCAACTAATGAAAAACTGTTTTTT; cdr3_aa: CASSLAGATNEKLFF
d_call: NA; j_call: TRBJ1-4; v_call: TRBV4-3; clone_size: NA; cdr3_nt: TGCGCCAGCAGCCAAGATTTGGAGTTCGGCGAAAAACTGTTTTTT; cdr3_aa: CASSQDLEFGEKLFF
d_call: NA; j_call: TRBJ2-5; v_call: TRBV10-3; clone_size: once; cdr3_nt: TGTGCCATCAGTGACCGGGGACAAGAGACCCAGTACTTC; cdr3_aa: CAISDRGQETQYF
d_call: NA; j_call: TRBJ1-4; v_call: TRBV19; clone_size: NA; cdr3_nt: TGTGCCAGTAGTATATCCCCGGGGGAAGTCCGTGAAAAACTGTTTTTT; cdr3_aa: CASSISPGEVREKLFF
d_call: TRBD1; j_call: TRBJ2-2; v_call: TRBV11-2; clone_size: NA; cdr3_nt: TGTGCCAGCAGCTTAGGGACAGGATACACCGGGGAGCTGTTTTTT; cdr3_aa: CASSLGTGYTGELFF
d_call: NA; j_call: TRBJ1-1; v_call: TRBV21-1; clone_size: NA; cdr3_nt: TGTGCCAGCATCCCAGCCTGGCTTACGGCTTTCTTT; cdr3_aa: CASIPAWLTAFF
d_call: TRBD2; j_call: TRBJ2-3; v_call: TRBV9; clone_size: NA; cdr3_nt: TGTGCCAGCAGCGTAGTTAGCGGGAGTGGCCTAGGGACAGATACGCAGTATTTT; cdr3_aa: CASSVVSGSGLGTDTQYF
d_call: NA; j_call: TRBJ2-7; v_call: TRBV1; clone_size: NA; cdr3_nt: TGCACCAGCAGCCAAGAGGGGACTAGCGGGAGGGCCTACGAGCAGTACTTC; cdr3_aa: CTSSQEGTSGRAYEQYF
d_call: TRBD1; j_call: TRBJ1-6; v_call: TRBV6-6; clone_size: NA; cdr3_nt: TGTGCCAGCAGCAACATCCTGGGACAGGGTAGTTCACCCCTCCACTTT; cdr3_aa: CASSNILGQGSSPLHF
d_call: NA; j_call: TRBJ1-6; v_call: TRBV5-4; clone_size: NA; cdr3_nt: TGTGCCAGCAGCTCGGATCGACAAGGGGTTGATTTGTCACCCCTCCACTTT; cdr3_aa: CASSSDRQGVDLSPLHF
d_call: TRBD2; j_call: TRBJ2-1; v_call: TRBV7-9; clone_size: NA; cdr3_nt: TGTGCCAGCAGCTTAGAGATCCTTAGCGGGAGAAATGAGCAGTTCTTC; cdr3_aa: CASSLEILSGRNEQFF
d_call: NA; j_call: TRBJ2-2; v_call: TRBV10-3; clone_size: NA; cdr3_nt: TGTGCCATCAGTACGGCCGCCGGGGAGCTGTTTTTT; cdr3_aa: CAISTAAGELFF
d_call: NA; j_call: TRBJ1-1; v_call: TRBV2; clone_size: NA; cdr3_nt: TGTGCCAGCAGTGAAGACCAGCTGAACACTGAAGCTTTCTTT; cdr3_aa: CASSEDQLNTEAFF
d_call: NA; j_call: TRBJ2-3; v_call: TRBV7-3; clone_size: NA; cdr3_nt: TGTGCCAGCAGCTCCCAGGGGGGGACTAGCACAGATACGCAGTATTTT; cdr3_aa: CASSSQGGTSTDTQYF
d_call: NA; j_call: TRBJ2-5; v_call: TRBV30; clone_size: NA; cdr3_nt: TGTGCCTGGAGTGTTTGGGGCGGGATTGGGACCCAGTACTTC; cdr3_aa: CAWSVWGGIGTQYF
d_call: TRBD1; j_call: TRBJ2-5; v_call: TRBV11-2; clone_size: NA; cdr3_nt: TGTGCCAGCAGCTTGCGGGACAGGATGTACTTC; cdr3_aa: CASSLRDRMYF
d_call: NA; j_call: TRBJ2-7; v_call: TRBV5-1; clone_size: NA; cdr3_nt: TGCGCCAGCAGCCCCGGGACGGTCTACGAGCAGTACTTC; cdr3_aa: CASSPGTVYEQYF
d_call: TRBD2; j_call: TRBJ2-7; v_call: TRBV6-6; clone_size: once; cdr3_nt: TGTGCCAGCAGTACTAGCGGTTCTTCCTACGAGCAGTACTTC; cdr3_aa: CASSTSGSSYEQYF
d_call: NA; j_call: TRBJ2-1; v_call: TRBV9; clone_size: NA; cdr3_nt: TGTGCCAGCAGCGTAGTATCCGGGACTGAGCAGTTCTTC; cdr3_aa: CASSVVSGTEQFF
d_call: NA; j_call: TRBJ1-6; v_call: TRBV19; clone_size: NA; cdr3_nt: TGTGCCAGTAGTACGGGAGACAGCGTCAGTTCACCCCTCCACTTT; cdr3_aa: CASSTGDSVSSPLHF
d_call: TRBD1; j_call: TRBJ1-6; v_call: TRBV28; clone_size: NA; cdr3_nt: TGTGCCAGCAGTTTTCTGGGACAGAATAATTCACCCCTCCACTTT; cdr3_aa: CASSFLGQNNSPLHF
d_call: TRBD1; j_call: TRBJ1-4; v_call: TRBV18; clone_size: NA; cdr3_nt: TGTGCCAGCTCACCGACCACAGGGGGCTCGAGTGAAAAACTGTTTTTT; cdr3_aa: CASSPTTGGSSEKLFF
d_call: TRBD2; j_call: TRBJ2-7; v_call: TRBV4-3; clone_size: NA; cdr3_nt: TGCGCCAGCAGCCAGGCGGGGGGGTCCTACGAGCAGTACTTC; cdr3_aa: CASSQAGGSYEQYF
d_call: TRBD1; j_call: TRBJ2-7; v_call: TRBV6-5; clone_size: NA; cdr3_nt: TGTGCCAGCAGTTACTCGAGGGGGCACCTCGGGGAGCAGTACTTC; cdr3_aa: CASSYSRGHLGEQYF
d_call: TRBD1; j_call: TRBJ2-7; v_call: TRBV19; clone_size: NA; cdr3_nt: TGTGCCAGTAGTATGGCAGGGGGCGACGAGCAGTACTTC; cdr3_aa: CASSMAGGDEQYF